This T cell receptor beta chain was identified in a study of blood T cell repertoires in COVID-19. On the study more broadly: Italy, Spain and the United States were the sources of the convalescent and acute COVID-19 samples. T cells, B-cell-depleted T cells, or PBMCs provided the cDNA or gDNA that served as material.

TCRdb's table, derived via immunoSEQ multiplex PCR, lists solely in-frame clones and lacks some. Seen here are tens of thousands of clones, approximately 88% observed once, and the top ten hold about 25%. Unmatched junction bases numbered 1, after V lost 0 bases and J lost 5 bases. The CDR3 is made up of 15 amino acids. The germline CDR1 and CDR2 sequences are SGHTA and FQGNSA. This rearrangement joins TRBV7-2 to TRBJ2-3; 11 bases agree with TRBD2. Sequencing was performed on peripheral blood. This receptor was taken from a human donor in a cohort sampled during active COVID-19. The CDR3 region has the DNA TGTGCCAGCAGCTTAGCGGGGACTAGCGGAGATACGCAGTATTTT. Its translation: CASSLAGTSGDTQYF.